This T cell receptor (beta chain) emerged from a study of OX40 agonist ivuxolimab in advanced cancers. Overall study results and limits: Some nonresponders also had low normalized T-cell clonal expansion.

Notes on this clone: What it binds is unknown.

Using immunoSEQ multiplex PCR, the repertoire was profiled, and TCRdb retains in-frame clones only, with some absent. The table lists about 13,000 clones, 70% to 80% of them singletons. The CDR3 consists of 14 residues. The V end was cut by 8 bases, the J end by 2 bases, with 14 bases between. The germline V gene encodes CDR1 MNHEY and CDR2 SMNVEV (reference sequence). The sequenced sample was CD4+ or CD8+ T cells sorted from blood, obtained in a trial of the OX40 agonist ivuxolimab. This clonotype originated in an adult with an advanced solid tumor such as melanoma, head and neck, liver or kidney cancer. V gene TRBV27 combines with J gene TRBJ2-3; D is possibly TRBD1 or TRBD2 (5 bases each). CDR3 DNA: TGTGCCAGCCTAGCCAGTGGGGCCACAGATACGCAGTATTTT. Its protein product is CASLASGATDTQYF.